This TCR beta chain was obtained from a study of OX40 agonist ivuxolimab in advanced cancers. Libraries were prepared by immunoSEQ multiplex PCR; TCRdb keeps only in-frame clonotypes and omits some of them. The table records 63,000 or so clones, roughly nine tenths of them present only once. The specimen comprised CD4+ or CD8+ T cells sorted from blood, sampled in a trial of the OX40 agonist ivuxolimab. The receptor was derived from an adult with an advanced solid tumor such as melanoma, head and neck, liver or kidney cancer.

The CDR3: CASSLDLSTDTQYF. DNA of the CDR3: TGTGCCAGCAGCTTGGACTTGAGCACAGATACGCAGTATTTT. This sequence joins TRBV11-2 and TRBJ2-3; tentative D call: TRBD2 (5 bases). The V gene's germline CDR1 is SGHAT and CDR2 FQNNGV. This CDR3 spans 14 amino acids. With 3 bases removed from V and 0 bases from J, the gap between germline ends came to 7 bases.